This section outlines one T cell receptor beta chain sequence together with its context. Sequence at one end of the junction differs from germline and may be a read error. The data originate from a study of blood T cell repertoires in COVID-19. For the study at large: The cDNA or gDNA used as material had been derived from T cells, B-cell-depleted T cells, or PBMCs.

The V gene's germline CDR1 is SSHAT and CDR2 FNYEAQ (reference sequence). This CDR3 comprises 14 residues. Per the original data handling: Quantification of nucleated cells was approximated via reference gene primer amplification. Sequencing used immunoSEQ multiplex PCR; TCRdb keeps in-frame clones, though not all of them. That table supplies the V and J calls and clone size; D and trimming were determined from the DNA. This table has almost 70,000 clones, around 77% appearing once. The specimen sequenced was peripheral blood. V and J are TRBV7-7 and TRBJ2-5; TRBD1 agrees at 8 bases. The source of this sequence is a man in his sixties with acute or convalescent COVID-19. CDR3 region: CASSSTGGKETQYF. The CDR3 nucleotides are TGTGCTAGCAGCTCCACAGGGGGAAAAGAGACCCAGTACTTC. Filled out from reference TRBV7-7 and TRBJ2-5, the complete variable domain reads GAGVSQSPRYKVTKRGQDVTLRCDPISSHATLYWYQQALGQGPEFLTYFNYEAQPDKSGLPSDRFSAERPEGSISTLTIQRTEQRDSAMYRCASSSTGGKETQYFGPGTRLLVL.